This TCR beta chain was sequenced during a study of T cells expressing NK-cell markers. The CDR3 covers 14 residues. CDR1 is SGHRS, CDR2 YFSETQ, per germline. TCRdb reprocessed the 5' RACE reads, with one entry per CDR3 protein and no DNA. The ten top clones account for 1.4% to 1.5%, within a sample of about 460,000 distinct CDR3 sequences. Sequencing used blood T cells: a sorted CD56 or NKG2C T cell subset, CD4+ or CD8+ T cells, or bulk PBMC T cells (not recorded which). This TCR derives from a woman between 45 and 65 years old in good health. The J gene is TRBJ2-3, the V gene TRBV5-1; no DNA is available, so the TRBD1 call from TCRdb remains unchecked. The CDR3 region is CASSLAGATDTQYF.